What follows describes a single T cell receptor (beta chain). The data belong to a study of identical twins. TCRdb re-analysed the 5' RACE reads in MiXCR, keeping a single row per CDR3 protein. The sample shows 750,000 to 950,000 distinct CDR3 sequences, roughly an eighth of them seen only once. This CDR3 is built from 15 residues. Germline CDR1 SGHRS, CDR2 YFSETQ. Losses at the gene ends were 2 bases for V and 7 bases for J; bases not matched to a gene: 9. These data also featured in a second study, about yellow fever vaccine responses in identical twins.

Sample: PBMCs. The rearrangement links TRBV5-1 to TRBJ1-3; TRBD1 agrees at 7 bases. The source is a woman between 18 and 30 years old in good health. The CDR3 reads CASSLNRQGGNTIYF. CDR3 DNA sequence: TGCGCCAGCAGCTTAAATAGACAGGGAGGCAACACCATATATTTT.